Each of the 26 T cell receptor beta chains below was sequenced from the same sample in a study of Ad26.COV2.S vaccination and SARS-CoV-2 variants. Treatment: some 20 received Ad26.COV2.S at low or high dose, single or two shots; about 5 received placebo; per-sample allocation not given. Day 63 after the first vaccine or placebo injection was the time point for sampling. Data came from immunoSEQ multiplex PCR; TCRdb stores just in-frame clones and leaves some out. The sample gives a few hundred thousand clones, approximately 88% of which show up once; roughly 3% is in the top ten. Material: peripheral blood, obtained in a trial of Ad26.COV2.S vaccine versus placebo. The source of these receptors is a person aged 18-60 years who received the Ad26.COV2.S COVID-19 vaccine or a placebo.

This chain uses TRBV18 with TRBJ1-2; D is possibly TRBD1 (5 bases). V was shortened by 3 bases and J by 7 bases, with 9 bases between the two germline ends. This CDR3 is built from 12 residues. Germline-derived CDR1 and CDR2 are KGHSH and LQKENI. The CDR3 protein is CASSPQGPGYTF. The CDR3 DNA sequence: TGTGCCAGCTCACCTCAGGGTCCTGGCTACACCTTC.

The CDR3 nucleotides are TGTGCCAGCAGTTCAGGGAGTGGCTACACCTTC. It encodes CASSSGSGYTF. The chain is built from TRBV12-3 or TRBV12-4 and TRBJ1-2, with D perhaps TRBD1 (5 bases). V shed 4 bases and J shed 7 bases, with 7 bases lying between them. This CDR3 spans 11 amino acids.

The V call is TRBV3-1 (or the pseudogene TRBV3-2), the J call TRBJ1-2, with TRBD1 as a possible D gene (5 bases). The CDR3 totals 14 residues. V lost 4 bases and J lost 4, with 13 bases in between. Germline loops: CDR1 LGHDT, CDR2 YNNKEL (reference sequence). CDR3 amino acids: CASSLKWGFYGYTF. The CDR3 DNA is TGTGCCAGCAGCCTTAAGTGGGGGTTCTATGGCTACACCTTC.

The rearrangement uses TRBV5-1 and TRBJ2-1, with D perhaps matching TRBD1 (5 bases). Germline CDR1 SGHRS, CDR2 YFSETQ. V lost 1 base and J 3 bases, leaving 8 bases between the germline ends. The CDR3 is 14 residues long. CDR3 in DNA: TGCGCCAGCAGCTTGTCAGGACACTACAATGAGCAGTTCTTC. Translated: CASSLSGHYNEQFF.

The rearrangement uses TRBV29-1 and TRBJ1-1; maybe TRBD1 (6 bases). The CDR3 sequence is 12 residues long. V lost 7 bases and J lost 4, with 13 bases in between. The germline gives CDR1 SQVTM, CDR2 ANQGSEA. The CDR3 region has the DNA TGCAGCGGTGGAACAGGGTTCACTGAAGCTTTCTTT. This codes for CSGGTGFTEAFF.

For the CDR3, the DNA is TGTGCCAGCTCACACCGGGGGGACCCCCTCTCCTACAATGAGCAGTTCTTC. This codes for CASSHRGDPLSYNEQFF. The rearrangement links TRBV18 to TRBJ2-1, with 7 bases matching TRBD2. The CDR3 runs to 17 residues. J lost 0 bases, V lost 4 bases, and 9 bases had no gene match. The germline gives CDR1 KGHSH, CDR2 LQKENI.

The rearrangement links TRBV28 to TRBJ2-5; 10 nucleotides agree with TRBD1. Germline CDR1 is MDHEN and CDR2 is SYDVKM. The CDR3 totals 15 residues. V gave up 8 bases and J gave up 4 bases; unmatched junction bases: 10. In DNA form, the CDR3 reads TGTGCCAGCGGCGGGACAGGGGAGGGGGGAGAGACCCAGTACTTC. This codes for CASGGTGEGGETQYF.

The J gene is TRBJ2-1, the V gene TRBV19; D not resolved. V was cut by 5 bases and J by 7 bases, with 21 bases left in between. Germline CDR1 reads LNHDA; CDR2 reads SQIVND (reference sequence). This CDR3 has 16 residues. CDR3 sequence: CASSPLLGQAGNEQFF. CDR3 in DNA: TGTGCCAGTAGTCCCCTACTTGGGCAGGCTGGAAATGAGCAGTTCTTC.

The chain has TRBV7-2 and TRBJ2-2; 7 nucleotides agree with TRBD2. Germline V gives CDR1 SGHTA, CDR2 FQGNSA. Trimming removed 4 bases from V and 6 bases from J; junction bases left unmatched: 8. The CDR3 consists of 15 residues. CDR3 amino acids: CASSSPPLAPGELFF. The CDR3 DNA follows: TGTGCCAGCAGCTCCCCCCCACTAGCGCCCGGGGAGCTGTTTTTT. The full variable domain, with the rest looked up from reference TRBV7-2 and TRBJ2-2, is GAGVSQSPSNKVTEKGKDVELRCDPISGHTALYWYRQSLGQGLEFLIYFQGNSAPDKSGLPSDRFSAERTGGSVSTLTIQRTQQEDSAVYLCASSSPPLAPGELFFGEGSRLTVL.

V usage is TRBV11-1 and J usage is TRBJ2-2; 11 bases are shared with TRBD1. J gave up 5 bases and V 5 bases, and 4 bases lay outside the gene matches. The CDR3 has 15 amino acids. Germline-derived CDR1 and CDR2 are SGHAT and FQDESV (reference sequence). CDR3 protein: CASSPGQGGTGELFF. In DNA form, the CDR3 reads TGTGCCAGCAGCCCGGGACAGGGGGGGACCGGGGAGCTGTTTTTT.

In nucleotides, the CDR3 is TGTGCCAGCAGCTCTTCGGACGACGACAGGGGGTTCGGGGCCAACGTCCTGACTTTC. Translation: CASSSSDDDRGFGANVLTF. The chain couples TRBV7-7 to TRBJ2-6; 9 nucleotides match TRBD1. With V trimmed by 4 bases and J by 4 bases, 14 bases remained unmatched. CDR1 SSHAT and CDR2 FNYEAQ come from the germline V gene (reference sequence). This CDR3 contains 19 residues.

The chain carries TRBV4-1 and TRBJ1-4; possible D gene TRBD1, 5 bases. Germline lookup yields CDR1 MGHRA and CDR2 YSYEKL. The ends were cut back, 1 base at V and 10 bases at J, with 13 bases in the middle. This CDR3 region has 14 residues. The CDR3 nucleotides are TGCGCCAGCAGCCAAGTCCCCGGGGGAGGAAAACTGTTTTTT. It translates to CASSQVPGGGKLFF.

CDR3 DNA sequence: TGTGCCAGCAGCCAAGCTGGACCTTACTCTGGAAACACCATATATTTT. This translates into CASSQAGPYSGNTIYF. The chain recombines TRBV4-2 with TRBJ1-3; no clear D. V was clipped by 1 base and J by 0 bases, with 10 bases between them. This CDR3 comprises 16 residues. Per germline, CDR1 LGHNA and CDR2 YNFKEQ.

This chain connects TRBV9 to TRBJ2-5; TRBD2 might be the D (5 bases). In germline, CDR1 is SGDLS, CDR2 YYNGEE. V shed 4 bases and J shed 2 bases, with 12 bases lying between them. This CDR3 has 14 residues. The DNA for the CDR3 is TGTGCCAGCAGCCCGTCGGGGAGACAAGAGACCCAGTACTTC. It codes for CASSPSGRQETQYF.

The genes are TRBV7-2 and TRBJ2-2; D not certain. The CDR3 totals 15 residues. Germline V gene data show CDR1 as SGHTA and CDR2 as FQGNSA. Trimming left V 3 bases short and J 0 bases short, with 8 bases between. CDR3 coding DNA: TGTGCCAGCAGCTTTTCGCAGCCGAACACCGGGGAGCTGTTTTTT. Residues: CASSFSQPNTGELFF.

Worth noting for this clone: Other DNA sequences within the sample encode an identical CDR3. The chain employs TRBV19 and TRBJ1-1; D is unresolved. V was cut by 1 base and J by 1 base, with 4 bases left in between. Germline CDR1 LNHDA, CDR2 SQIVND (reference sequence). CDR3 length: 13 residues. CDR3 loop: CASSIGRNTEAFF. CDR3 DNA: TGTGCCAGTAGTATAGGTCGGAACACTGAAGCTTTCTTT.

This clone appeared a few times. This rearrangement joins TRBV30 to TRBJ1-6; D is uncertain. V shed 2 bases and J shed 7 bases, with 9 bases lying between them. Per germline, CDR1 GTSNPN and CDR2 SVGIG (reference sequence). The CDR3 has 13 residues. CDR3 residues: CAWSRTANSPLHF. CDR3 sequence (DNA): TGTGCCTGGAGTAGGACGGCAAATTCACCCCTCCACTTT.

The chain couples TRBV5-4 to TRBJ1-1; D not resolved. The CDR3 is 13 residues long. V was shortened by 3 bases and J by 1 base, with 7 bases between the two germline ends. Looked up from germline, CDR1 is SGHNT and CDR2 is YYREEE (reference sequence). The CDR3, as DNA: TGTGCCAGCAGCTCTGACTGGAACACTGAAGCTTTCTTT. It is translated as CASSSDWNTEAFF.

V gene TRBV18 combines with J gene TRBJ2-3, with D perhaps matching TRBD1 (6 bases). Looked up from germline, CDR1 is KGHSH and CDR2 is LQKENI. V shed 4 bases and J shed 6 bases, with 20 bases lying between them. The CDR3 contains 16 residues. CDR3 residues: CASSLILQGFVDTQYF. In DNA, the CDR3 is TGTGCCAGCTCACTGATTCTACAGGGATTTGTGGATACGCAGTATTTT.

The chain recombines TRBV29-1 with TRBJ2-1; 8 nucleotides align to TRBD1. The germline gives CDR1 SQVTM, CDR2 ANQGSEA. CDR3 size: 15 residues. Trimming cost V 3 bases and J 9 bases; bases outside gene matches: 13. CDR3: CSVEWQGAGVAEQFF. For the CDR3, the DNA is TGCAGCGTTGAGTGGCAGGGGGCTGGCGTGGCTGAGCAGTTCTTC.

The chain carries TRBV6-5 and TRBJ2-7; 7 bases match TRBD1. This CDR3 comprises 12 residues. In germline, CDR1 is MNHEY, CDR2 SVGAGI. Germline trimming cut 6 bases from V and 3 bases from J; bases unmatched to any gene: 2. CDR3 region: CASSRQGYEQYV. The CDR3 DNA follows: TGTGCCAGCAGCAGACAGGGCTACGAGCAGTACGTC.

CDR3 sequence reads: CASSSGALGAAADTQYF. CDR3 nucleotide sequence: TGTGCCAGCAGCTCCGGCGCTCTTGGGGCAGCAGCAGATACGCAGTATTTT. The chain is built from TRBV7-3 and TRBJ2-3; the D gene is possibly TRBD1 (5 bases). CDR1 and CDR2 (germline): SGHTA, FQGTGA. V lost 4 bases and J 4 bases, leaving 21 bases between the germline ends. The CDR3 spans 17 residues.

The rearrangement links TRBV10-3 to TRBJ2-7, with 7 positions matching TRBD1. J was trimmed by 4 bases and V by 6 bases; bases with no gene match: 9. The germline V gene encodes CDR1 ENHRY and CDR2 SYGVKD. CDR3 length: 14 residues. CDR3 coding DNA: TGTGCCATCAGCGTGACAGGGAGCAGGTACGAGCAGTACTTC. This translates into CAISVTGSRYEQYF.

The chain recombines TRBV2 with TRBJ1-5; D is unresolved. The CDR3 spans 12 residues. Germline-derived CDR1 and CDR2 are SNHLY and FYNNEI. The V end was cut by 8 bases, the J end by 0 bases, with 5 bases between. The CDR3 protein is CASDVSNQPQHF. The CDR3 DNA sequence: TGTGCCAGCGACGTTAGCAATCAGCCCCAGCATTTT.

The chain joins TRBV6-2 or TRBV6-3 to TRBJ1-5, with a possible D match to TRBD1 (6 bases). This CDR3 is built from 15 residues. Germline loops: CDR1 MNHEY, CDR2 SVGEGT. The germline V and J ends were trimmed by 5 bases and 1 base, with 12 bases remaining between them. The CDR3 sequence is CASSNTGHSNQPQHF. Here the CDR3 DNA reads TGTGCCAGCAGTAACACAGGGCACAGCAATCAGCCCCAGCATTTT.

CDR3 protein: CASSQSGSWYNEQFF. CDR3 bases: TGTGCCAGCAGCCAGAGCGGGAGCTGGTACAATGAGCAGTTCTTC. V and J are TRBV7-2 and TRBJ2-1; 8 nucleotides line up with TRBD2. The CDR3 length is 15 residues. J gave up 4 bases and V 5 bases, and 7 bases lay outside the gene matches. Germline V gene data show CDR1 as SGHTA and CDR2 as FQGNSA. The full variable domain, completed using reference TRBV7-2 and TRBJ2-1, is GAGVSQSPSNKVTEKGKDVELRCDPISGHTALYWYRQSLGQGLEFLIYFQGNSAPDKSGLPSDRFSAERTGGSVSTLTIQRTQQEDSAVYLCASSQSGSWYNEQFFGPGTRLTVL.